Reported below is one T cell receptor (beta chain). The PCR made use of 60 Vbeta and 13 Jbeta primers. Repertoires were generated with immunoSEQ multiplex PCR, while TCRdb's copy carries only in-frame clones and drops some. The sample has fewer than 60,000 clones, and its top ten clones hold approximately 6.8%. This sample was included in a study of cytomegalovirus exposure and HLA in healthy donors. V was shortened by 3 bases and J by 8 bases, with 10 bases between the two germline ends. The CDR3 sequence is 12 residues long. The germline gives CDR1 MDHEN, CDR2 SYDVKM. This chain connects TRBV28 to TRBJ1-2; D not certain. This receptor was taken from a middle-aged woman in good health and CMV-seronegative. The material sequenced was PBMCs. CDR3 bases: TGTGCCAGCAGTTTCCGAAGCCCGGGCTACACCTTC. This translates into CASSFRSPGYTF.